The present entry profiles one TCR beta chain with its context. Its target is not known. This entry belongs to a study of cytomegalovirus exposure and HLA in healthy donors. Turning to the study itself: Tens of millions of unique TCRs from HLA-typed donors were held in an early release of data. Study-level points and caveats: Reports described diagnosis of cytomegalovirus status by the classifier as highly specific and sensitive. Later analysis suggested links between common viral pathogens and several top significant clusters. A previous analysis found most TCR beta V segments productive roughly 87% or roughly 30% of the time.

Germline-derived CDR1 and CDR2 are MNHEY and SMNVEV (reference sequence). The CDR3 is 12 residues long. V was cut by 2 bases and J by 6 bases, with 7 bases left in between. The PCR made use of 60 Vbeta and 13 Jbeta primers. The repertoire was sequenced with immunoSEQ multiplex PCR; TCRdb's copy has only in-frame clones and lacks some. The sample's table shows 100,000 to 150,000 clones. The sequence came from a man between 18 and 29 years old in good health and CMV-seronegative. V usage is TRBV27 and J usage is TRBJ1-2; tentatively, D is TRBD1 (6 bases). Sequenced material: PBMCs. The CDR3 loop is CASSLTGNGYTF. The CDR3 DNA reads TGTGCCAGCAGTTTAACAGGGAATGGCTACACCTTC.